The source of this TCR beta chain is a study of response to subunit inactivated influenza vaccine. Per germline, CDR1 MNHEY and CDR2 SVGAGI. CDR3 length: 15 residues. The V end lost 5 bases, the J end lost 3 bases, and 11 bases lay between the germline ends. A remark on this clonotype: What it binds is unknown.

Each CDR3 protein is one row after TCRdb ran MiXCR on the RT-PCR reads. The sample yields about 180,000 distinct CDR3 sequences, around 8.8% seen once. Findings and caveats of the study: The authors suggested that few new T cells are recruited per seasonal influenza vaccination.

This chain connects TRBV6-5 to TRBJ1-6; TRBD1 might be the D (6 bases). Sequencing was performed on non-naive T cells sorted from PBMCs, taken on the day of vaccination. This receptor was taken from a middle-aged man who received an inactivated influenza vaccine. The CDR3 reads CASSHEGGYNSPLHF. The CDR3 DNA follows: TGTGCCAGCAGTCACGAAGGGGGCTATAATTCACCCCTCCACTTT.